Here is one TCR beta chain with its context. The data were taken from a study of T cell responses to AZD1222 COVID-19 vaccine. Measured with immunoSEQ multiplex PCR; TCRdb has only the in-frame clones, and not every one. The repertoire consists of about 130,000 clones, with 80% to 95% occurring once and the leading ten covering nearly 4.5%. In germline, CDR1 is MNHNY, CDR2 SVGAGI (reference sequence). The CDR3 is 14 residues long. The V gene lost 2 bases and the J gene lost 0 bases, with 6 bases spanning the gap. This specimen consisted of peripheral blood, obtained on day 0 of MenACWY control vaccination. The V call is TRBV6-6, the J call TRBJ2-3, with D unresolved. The receptor was isolated from an adult in good health. CDR3 bases: TGTGCCAGCAGTTACGGGGATAGCACAGATACGCAGTATTTT. Protein sequence: CASSYGDSTDTQYF.